These 2 T cell receptor beta chains came from one sample sequenced in a study of blood T cell repertoires in COVID-19. TCRdb's copy holds only in-frame clones and misses some; the assay was immunoSEQ multiplex PCR. This table has under 85,000 clones, under 80% appearing once. Material for sequencing was peripheral blood. These receptors came from a human donor in a cohort sampled during active COVID-19.

This clone was picked up one time. The rearrangement uses TRBV6-2 or TRBV6-3 and TRBJ2-7; TRBD2 aligns across 10 bases. After removal of 7 bases from V and 3 bases from J, the junction contained 12 bases not matched to a gene. The germline V gene has CDR1 MNHEY and CDR2 SVGEGT. The CDR3 is 16 residues long. The CDR3 nucleotides are TGTGCCAGCATCCCGAGAGGTAGCGGGGGGTTCTACGAGCAGTACTTC. Its protein product is CASIPRGSGGFYEQYF.

The rearrangement joins TRBV11-3 to TRBJ1-1; D ambiguous. The CDR3 totals 15 residues. In germline, CDR1 is SGHNT, CDR2 YENEEA. V lost 1 base to trimming and J lost 2 bases, with 11 bases between them. This CDR3 is CASSLAAVFNTEAFF. CDR3 nucleotide sequence: TGTGCCAGCAGCTTAGCTGCAGTCTTTAACACTGAAGCTTTCTTT.